These 3 T cell receptor beta chains were sequenced from one sample in a study of cytomegalovirus exposure and HLA in healthy donors. Amplification used 60 Vbeta primers and 13 Jbeta primers. TCRdb's table, derived via immunoSEQ multiplex PCR, lists solely in-frame clones and lacks some. The sample holds under 200,000 clones, roughly four fifths seen once. The sample taken for sequencing was PBMCs. These receptors all stem from a woman aged 45 to 65 in good health and CMV-seronegative.

This clone came up a few times. This rearrangement joins TRBV6-5 to TRBJ1-1; no reliable D call. Per the germline V gene, CDR1 is MNHEY and CDR2 is SVGAGI. The CDR3 totals 16 residues. V lost 0 bases and J 1 base, leaving 12 bases between the germline ends. CDR3 coding DNA: TGTGCCAGCAGTTACTCGAGTTCGGTTTGGAACACTGAAGCTTTCTTT. It encodes CASSYSSSVWNTEAFF.

This chain connects TRBV11-2 to TRBJ2-1; D might be TRBD2 (6 bases). Germline V lookup: CDR1 SGHAT, CDR2 FQNNGV. Trimming shortened V by 2 bases and J by 5 bases, and 13 bases separated the two germline ends. CDR3 length: 15 residues. CDR3 coding DNA: TGTGCCAGCAGCTTAATTCGCGGGATTCACAATGAGCAGTTCTTC. Its protein is CASSLIRGIHNEQFF.

This clone came up a few times. The chain recombines TRBV28 with TRBJ2-5; 9 bases are a match to TRBD1. CDR3 length equals 14 residues. Germline V gives CDR1 MDHEN, CDR2 SYDVKM. Trimming took 6 bases from V and 2 from J; bases not matched to a gene: 4. CDR3 region: CASSNRGRQETQYF. In nucleotides, the CDR3 is TGTGCCAGCAGCAACAGGGGGCGGCAAGAGACCCAGTACTTC. The full variable domain, in which reference TRBV28 and TRBJ2-5 provide the parts outside the CDR3, is DVKVTQSSRYLVKRTGEKVFLECVQDMDHENMFWYRQDPGLGLRLIYFSYDVKMKEKGDIPEGYSVSREKKERFSLILESASTNQTSMYLCASSNRGRQETQYFGPGTRLLVL.